Detailed here is one T cell receptor (beta chain). The source of the sample is a study of T-cell memory formation after mild COVID-19. The overall study: TCR clusters largely stayed donor specific.

TCRdb re-derived calls from the 5' RACE reads in MiXCR, one entry per CDR3 protein. The table shows about 470,000 distinct CDR3 sequences, with roughly 18% occurring only once. Sequencing input: PBMCs or a T cell subset sorted from them (not recorded which). The origin of this receptor is an adult woman who had mild COVID-19 (a few samples of this study predate the infection). Cell type and time point are not known.

CDR3 in amino acids: CASGTRDNSNQPQHF. Written as DNA, the CDR3 is TGCGCCAGCGGAACCCGGGACAATAGCAATCAGCCCCAGCATTTT. The chain has TRBV4-1 and TRBJ1-5; possibly TRBD1 for D (6 bases). CDR1 is MGHRA and CDR2 is YSYEKL in the germline V gene. This CDR3 has 15 residues. V was cut by 8 bases and J by 0 bases, with 14 bases left in between.